The source of this T cell receptor (beta chain) is a study of control samples from healthy donors and cancer patients. V was shortened by 4 bases and J by 1 base, with 7 bases between the two germline ends. CDR1 is LGHDT and CDR2 is YNNKEL in the germline V gene (reference sequence). The CDR3 sequence is 13 residues long. Here immunoSEQ multiplex PCR was the method, and the copy in TCRdb shows in-frame clones only, minus some. Among approximately 120,000 clones listed, around 87% were seen once. The TCR was taken from a man aged 60-69 years in good health. This rearrangement joins TRBV3-1 (or the pseudogene TRBV3-2) to TRBJ1-1, with D uncertain. Material: blood. This CDR3 is CASSLTSNTEAFF. The CDR3, as DNA: TGTGCCAGCAGCCTAACATCGAACACTGAAGCTTTCTTT.